This T cell receptor beta chain was obtained from a study of Ad26.COV2.S vaccination and SARS-CoV-2 variants. Study-wide background: Donor joined the COV1001 Ad26.COV2.S trial arm. Study-level findings and limits: Reported findings describe substantial breadth in spike-specific CD8+ and CD4+ T cell responses following vaccination.

Treatment described: around 19 received Ad26.COV2.S at low or high dose, single or two shots; about 5 received placebo; per-sample allocation not given. Samples came from day 63 after the first vaccine or placebo injection. Sequenced by immunoSEQ multiplex PCR; TCRdb stores in-frame clones only, minus some. In the table there are around 420,000 clones, 85% to 90% of which are singletons. A remark on this clone: Its target is not known.

Germline CDR1 SNHLY, CDR2 FYNNEI. This CDR3 is 13 amino acids long. V lost 4 bases, J lost 10 bases, and 14 bases lay in between. This rearrangement joins TRBV2 to TRBJ2-1; D may be TRBD1 or TRBD2 (6 bases each). The sequence derives from a person between 18 and 60 years old who received the Ad26.COV2.S COVID-19 vaccine or a placebo. The material sequenced was peripheral blood, taken in a trial of Ad26.COV2.S vaccine versus placebo. The CDR3 reads CASSVRGAREQFF. CDR3 coding DNA: TGTGCCAGCAGTGTTAGGGGGGCAAGAGAGCAGTTCTTC.